This TCR beta chain comes out of a study of blood T cell repertoires in COVID-19. Using immunoSEQ multiplex PCR, the repertoire was profiled, and TCRdb retains in-frame clones only, with some absent. The data contain roughly 280,000 clones, roughly 89% of them singletons. Trimming stripped 0 bases from V and 5 bases from J, with 10 bases between. Germline V lookup: CDR1 LGHDT, CDR2 YNNKEL (reference sequence). The CDR3 length is 14 residues. The gene calls are TRBV3-1 (or the pseudogene TRBV3-2) and TRBJ1-2; no clear D gene. This TCR was recovered from a man aged 50 to 60 with acute or convalescent COVID-19. The sample taken for sequencing was peripheral blood. The DNA for the CDR3 is TGTGCCAGCAGCCAAGACCAGCTAGCATATGGCTACACCTTC. Amino acid sequence: CASSQDQLAYGYTF.